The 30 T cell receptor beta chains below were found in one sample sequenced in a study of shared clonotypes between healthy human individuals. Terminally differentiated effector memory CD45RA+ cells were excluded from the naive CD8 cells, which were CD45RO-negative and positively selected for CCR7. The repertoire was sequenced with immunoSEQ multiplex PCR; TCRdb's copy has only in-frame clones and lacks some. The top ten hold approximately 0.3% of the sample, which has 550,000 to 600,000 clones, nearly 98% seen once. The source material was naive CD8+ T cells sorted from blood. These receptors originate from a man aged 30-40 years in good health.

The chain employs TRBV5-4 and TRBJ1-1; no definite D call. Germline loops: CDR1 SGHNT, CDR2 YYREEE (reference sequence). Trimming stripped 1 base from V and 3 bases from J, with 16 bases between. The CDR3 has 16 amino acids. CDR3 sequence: CASSLSFFGRDTEAFF. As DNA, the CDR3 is TGTGCCAGCAGCTTGTCTTTTTTTGGGAGGGACACTGAAGCTTTCTTT.

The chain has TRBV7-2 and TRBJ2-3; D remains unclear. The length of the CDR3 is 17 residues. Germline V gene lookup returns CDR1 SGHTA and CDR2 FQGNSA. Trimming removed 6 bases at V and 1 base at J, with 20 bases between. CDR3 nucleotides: TGTGCCAGCAGTCTACAGTACAGTCTACTCCGCACAGATACGCAGTATTTT. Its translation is CASSLQYSLLRTDTQYF.

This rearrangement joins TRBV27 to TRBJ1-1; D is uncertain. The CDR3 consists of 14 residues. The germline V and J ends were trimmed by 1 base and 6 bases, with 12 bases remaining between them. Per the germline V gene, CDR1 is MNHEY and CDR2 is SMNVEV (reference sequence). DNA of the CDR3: TGTGCCAGCAGTTTATTATCCGGCCTCTCTGAAGCTTTCTTT. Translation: CASSLLSGLSEAFF.

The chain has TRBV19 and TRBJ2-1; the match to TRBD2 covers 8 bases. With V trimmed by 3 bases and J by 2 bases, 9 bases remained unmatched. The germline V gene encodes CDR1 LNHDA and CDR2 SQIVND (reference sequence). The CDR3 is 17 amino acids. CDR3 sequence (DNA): TGTGCCAGTAGTATCCCCCTTCGGGAGGGCCCCTACAATGAGCAGTTCTTC. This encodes CASSIPLREGPYNEQFF.

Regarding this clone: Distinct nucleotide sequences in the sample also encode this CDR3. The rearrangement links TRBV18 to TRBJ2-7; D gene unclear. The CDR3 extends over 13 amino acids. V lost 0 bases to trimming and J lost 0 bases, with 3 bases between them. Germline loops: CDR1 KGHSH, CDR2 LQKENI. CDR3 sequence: CASSPPDSYEQYF. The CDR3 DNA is TGTGCCAGCTCACCACCCGACTCCTACGAGCAGTACTTC.

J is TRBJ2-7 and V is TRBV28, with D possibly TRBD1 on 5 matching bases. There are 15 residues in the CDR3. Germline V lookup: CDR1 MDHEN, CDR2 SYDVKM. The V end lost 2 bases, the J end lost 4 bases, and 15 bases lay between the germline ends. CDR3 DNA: TGTGCCAGCAGTTTACTCGCGGACACCCTGTACGAGCAGTACTTC. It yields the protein CASSLLADTLYEQYF.

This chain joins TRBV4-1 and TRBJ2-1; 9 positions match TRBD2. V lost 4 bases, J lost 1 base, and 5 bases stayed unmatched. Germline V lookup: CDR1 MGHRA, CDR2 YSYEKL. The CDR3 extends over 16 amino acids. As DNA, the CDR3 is TGCGCCAGCAGCCCCGGACTAGCGAGTTCCTACAATGAGCAGTTCTTC. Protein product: CASSPGLASSYNEQFF.

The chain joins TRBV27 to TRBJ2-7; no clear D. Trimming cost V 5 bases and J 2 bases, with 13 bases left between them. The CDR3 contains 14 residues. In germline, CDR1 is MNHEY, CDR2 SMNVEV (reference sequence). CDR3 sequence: CASSITLPTYEQYF. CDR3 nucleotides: TGTGCCAGCAGTATAACGTTACCAACCTACGAGCAGTACTTC.

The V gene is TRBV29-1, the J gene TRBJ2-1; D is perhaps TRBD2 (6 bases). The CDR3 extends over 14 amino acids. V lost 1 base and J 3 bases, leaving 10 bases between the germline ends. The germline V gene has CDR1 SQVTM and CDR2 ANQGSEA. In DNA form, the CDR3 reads TGCAGCGTTGAAGCGGGAGCAAACTACAATGAGCAGTTCTTC. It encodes CSVEAGANYNEQFF.

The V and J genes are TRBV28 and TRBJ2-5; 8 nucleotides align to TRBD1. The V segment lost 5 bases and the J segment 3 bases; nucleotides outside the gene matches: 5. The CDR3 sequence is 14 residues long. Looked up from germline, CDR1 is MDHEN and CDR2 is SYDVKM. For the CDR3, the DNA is TGTGCCAGCAGTCAGGACAGGGAGAAAGAGACCCAGTACTTC. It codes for CASSQDREKETQYF.

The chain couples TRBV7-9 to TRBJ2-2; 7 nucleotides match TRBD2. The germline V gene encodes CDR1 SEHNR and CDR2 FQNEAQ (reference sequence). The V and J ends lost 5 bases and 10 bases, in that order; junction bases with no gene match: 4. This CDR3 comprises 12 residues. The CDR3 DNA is TGTGCCAGCAGCCGGGACTACCAGGAGCTGTTTTTT. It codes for CASSRDYQELFF.

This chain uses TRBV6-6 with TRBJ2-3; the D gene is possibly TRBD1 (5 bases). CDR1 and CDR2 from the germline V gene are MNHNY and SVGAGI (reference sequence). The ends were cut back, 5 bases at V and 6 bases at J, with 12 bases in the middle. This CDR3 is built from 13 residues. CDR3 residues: CASSHTQGDTQYF. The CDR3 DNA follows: TGTGCCAGCAGTCACACCCAGGGCGATACGCAGTATTTT.

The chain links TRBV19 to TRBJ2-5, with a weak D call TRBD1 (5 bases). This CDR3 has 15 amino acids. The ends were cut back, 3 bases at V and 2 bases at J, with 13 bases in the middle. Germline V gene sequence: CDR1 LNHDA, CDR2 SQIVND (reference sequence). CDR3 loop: CASSMYRDRQETQYF. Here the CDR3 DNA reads TGTGCCAGTAGTATGTACAGAGACAGACAAGAGACCCAGTACTTC.

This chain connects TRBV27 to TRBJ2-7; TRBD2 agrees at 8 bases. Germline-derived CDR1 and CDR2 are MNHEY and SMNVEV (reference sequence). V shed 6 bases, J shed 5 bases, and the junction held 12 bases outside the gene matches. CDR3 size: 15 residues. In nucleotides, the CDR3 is TGTGCCAGCAGCGAACGGGGGGGCGGAGGCCACGAGCAGTACTTC. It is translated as CASSERGGGGHEQYF.

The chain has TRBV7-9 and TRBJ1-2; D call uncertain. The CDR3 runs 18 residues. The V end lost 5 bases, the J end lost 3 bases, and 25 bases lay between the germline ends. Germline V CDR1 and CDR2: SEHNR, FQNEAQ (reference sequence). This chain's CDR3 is CASSPPQGRLAPHYGYTF. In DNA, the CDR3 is TGTGCCAGCAGCCCCCCGCAAGGCCGACTGGCCCCGCACTATGGCTACACCTTC.

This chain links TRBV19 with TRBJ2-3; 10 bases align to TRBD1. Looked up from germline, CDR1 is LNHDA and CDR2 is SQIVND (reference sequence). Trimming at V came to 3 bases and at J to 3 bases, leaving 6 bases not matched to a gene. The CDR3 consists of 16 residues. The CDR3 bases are TGTGCCAGTAGTATTGTCGGGACAGGGGAGACAGATACGCAGTATTTT. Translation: CASSIVGTGETDTQYF.

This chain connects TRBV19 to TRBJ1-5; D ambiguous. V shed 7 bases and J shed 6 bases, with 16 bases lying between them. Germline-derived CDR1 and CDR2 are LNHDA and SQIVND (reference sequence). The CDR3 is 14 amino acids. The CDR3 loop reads CASKTGSWGQPQHF. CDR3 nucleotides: TGTGCCAGTAAAACCGGGTCCTGGGGTCAGCCCCAGCATTTT.

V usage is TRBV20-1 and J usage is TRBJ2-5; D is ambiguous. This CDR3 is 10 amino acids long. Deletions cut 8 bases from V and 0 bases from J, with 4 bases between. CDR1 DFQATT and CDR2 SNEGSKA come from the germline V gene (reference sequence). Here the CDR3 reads CSLYQETQYF. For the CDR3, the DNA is TGCAGTCTGTACCAAGAGACCCAGTACTTC.

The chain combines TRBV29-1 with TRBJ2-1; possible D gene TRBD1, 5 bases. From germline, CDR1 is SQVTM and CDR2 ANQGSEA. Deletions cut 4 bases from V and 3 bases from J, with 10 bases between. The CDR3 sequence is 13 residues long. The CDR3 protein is CSVGQPNYNEQFF. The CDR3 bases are TGCAGCGTTGGACAGCCGAACTACAATGAGCAGTTCTTC.

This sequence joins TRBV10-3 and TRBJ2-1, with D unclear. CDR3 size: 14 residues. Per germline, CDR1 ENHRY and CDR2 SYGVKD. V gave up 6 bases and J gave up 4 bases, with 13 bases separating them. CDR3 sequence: CAIRASPNYNEQFF. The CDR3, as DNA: TGTGCCATCAGGGCTTCGCCCAATTACAATGAGCAGTTCTTC.

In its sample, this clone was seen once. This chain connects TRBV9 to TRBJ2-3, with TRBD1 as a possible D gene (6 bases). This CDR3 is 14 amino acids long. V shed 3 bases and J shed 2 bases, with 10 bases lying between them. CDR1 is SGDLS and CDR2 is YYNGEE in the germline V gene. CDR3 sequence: CASSADSATDTQYF. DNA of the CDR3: TGTGCCAGCAGCGCGGACAGCGCCACAGATACGCAGTATTTT.

The CDR3 region is CASSLFRTSYEQYF. The CDR3 nucleotides read TGTGCCAGCAGTTTATTCAGGACCTCCTACGAGCAGTACTTC. V and J are TRBV27 and TRBJ2-7; D gene uncertain. Germline V lookup: CDR1 MNHEY, CDR2 SMNVEV (reference sequence). Trimming removed 1 base at V and 0 bases at J, with 7 bases between. This CDR3 is 14 amino acids long.

The CDR3 DNA sequence: TGTGCCAGTCAAAAGGGTGCCGAGCAGTACTTC. Its translation is CASQKGAEQYF. V is TRBV11-2 and J is TRBJ2-7; no clear D gene. The germline V gene encodes CDR1 SGHAT and CDR2 FQNNGV. Trimming removed 9 bases from V and 6 bases from J, with 12 bases in between. The CDR3 is 11 amino acids.

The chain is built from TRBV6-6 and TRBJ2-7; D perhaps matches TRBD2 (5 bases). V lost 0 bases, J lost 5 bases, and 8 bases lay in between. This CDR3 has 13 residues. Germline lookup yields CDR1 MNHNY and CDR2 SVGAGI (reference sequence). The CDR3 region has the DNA TGTGCCAGCAGTTACTCCTCGGGAAACGAGCAGTACTTC. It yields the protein CASSYSSGNEQYF.

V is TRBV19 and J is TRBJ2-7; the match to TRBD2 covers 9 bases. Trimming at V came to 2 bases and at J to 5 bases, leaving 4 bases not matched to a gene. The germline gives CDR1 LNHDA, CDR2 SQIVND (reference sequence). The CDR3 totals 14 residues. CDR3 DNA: TGTGCCAGTAGTATACTAGCGGGACTCCACGAGCAGTACTTC. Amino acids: CASSILAGLHEQYF. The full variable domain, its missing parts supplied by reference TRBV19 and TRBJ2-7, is DGGITQSPKYLFRKEGQNVTLSCEQNLNHDAMYWYRQDPGQGLRLIYYSQIVNDFQKGDIAEGYSVSREKKESFPLTVTSAQKNPTAFYLCASSILAGLHEQYFGPGTRLTVT.

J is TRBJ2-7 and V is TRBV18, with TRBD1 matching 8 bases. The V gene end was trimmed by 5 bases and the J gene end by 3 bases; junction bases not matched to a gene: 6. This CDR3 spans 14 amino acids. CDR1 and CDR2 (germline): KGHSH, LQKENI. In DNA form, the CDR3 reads TGTGCCAGCTCAACCGGGACAGGTATCTACGAGCAGTACTTC. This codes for CASSTGTGIYEQYF.

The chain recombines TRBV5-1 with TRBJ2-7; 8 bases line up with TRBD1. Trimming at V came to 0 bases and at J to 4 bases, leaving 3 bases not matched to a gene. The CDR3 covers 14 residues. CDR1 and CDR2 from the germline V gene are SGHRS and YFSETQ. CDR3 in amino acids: CASSLVGTGYEQYF. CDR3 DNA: TGCGCCAGCAGCTTGGTTGGGACAGGTTACGAGCAGTACTTC.

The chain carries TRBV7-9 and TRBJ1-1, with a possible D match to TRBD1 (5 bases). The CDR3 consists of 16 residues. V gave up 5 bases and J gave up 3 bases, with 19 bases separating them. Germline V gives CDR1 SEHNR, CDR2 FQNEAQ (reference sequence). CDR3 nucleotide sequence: TGTGCCAGCAGCCCCGACGTTTCGGGGCGGGACACTGAAGCTTTCTTT. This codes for CASSPDVSGRDTEAFF.

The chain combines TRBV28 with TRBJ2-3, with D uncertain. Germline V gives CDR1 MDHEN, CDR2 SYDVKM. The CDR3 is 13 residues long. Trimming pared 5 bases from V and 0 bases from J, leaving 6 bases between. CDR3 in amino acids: CASSQASTDTQYF. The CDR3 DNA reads TGTGCCAGCAGTCAAGCTAGCACAGATACGCAGTATTTT.

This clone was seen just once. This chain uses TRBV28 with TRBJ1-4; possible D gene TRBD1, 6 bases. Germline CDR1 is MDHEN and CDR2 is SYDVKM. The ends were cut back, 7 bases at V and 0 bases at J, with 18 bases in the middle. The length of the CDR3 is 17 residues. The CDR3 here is CASTYSQGFSTNEKLFF. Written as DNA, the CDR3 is TGTGCCAGCACCTACTCACAGGGTTTCTCAACTAATGAAAAACTGTTTTTT.